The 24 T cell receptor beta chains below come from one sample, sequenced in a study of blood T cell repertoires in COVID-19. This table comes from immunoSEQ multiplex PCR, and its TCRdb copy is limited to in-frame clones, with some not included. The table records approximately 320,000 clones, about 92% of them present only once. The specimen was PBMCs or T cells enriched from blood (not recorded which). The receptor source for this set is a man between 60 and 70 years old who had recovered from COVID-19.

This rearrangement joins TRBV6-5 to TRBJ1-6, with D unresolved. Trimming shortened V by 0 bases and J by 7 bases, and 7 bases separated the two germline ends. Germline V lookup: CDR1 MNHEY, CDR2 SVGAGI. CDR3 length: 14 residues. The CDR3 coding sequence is TGTGCCAGCAGTTACTCGTATGTGAATTCACCCCTCCACTTT. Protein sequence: CASSYSYVNSPLHF.

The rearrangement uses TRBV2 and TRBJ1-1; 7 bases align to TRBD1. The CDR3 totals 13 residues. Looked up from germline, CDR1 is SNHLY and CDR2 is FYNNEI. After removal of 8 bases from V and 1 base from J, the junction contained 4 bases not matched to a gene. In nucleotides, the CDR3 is TGTGCCAGCGGGGACAGTCAGAACACTGAAGCTTTCTTT. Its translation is CASGDSQNTEAFF.

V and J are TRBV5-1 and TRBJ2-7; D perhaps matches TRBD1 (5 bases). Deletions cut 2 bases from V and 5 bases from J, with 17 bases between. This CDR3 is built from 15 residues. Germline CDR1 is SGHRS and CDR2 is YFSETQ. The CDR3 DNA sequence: TGCGCCAGCAGCTTAGCGTGGGCAGGGCTAGACGAGCAGTACTTC. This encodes CASSLAWAGLDEQYF.

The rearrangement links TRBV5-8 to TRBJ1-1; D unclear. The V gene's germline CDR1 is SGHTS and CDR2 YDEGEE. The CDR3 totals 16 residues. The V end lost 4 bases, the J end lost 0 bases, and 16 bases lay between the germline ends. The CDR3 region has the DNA TGTGCCAGCAGCCCAATCGGACTACGGGTGAACACTGAAGCTTTCTTT. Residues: CASSPIGLRVNTEAFF.

The CDR3 loop reads CASSLTSMELFF. Written as DNA, the CDR3 is TGTGCCAGCAGCTTGACTTCGATGGAGCTGTTTTTT. The V call is TRBV7-2, the J call TRBJ2-2; no clear D. CDR3 length equals 12 residues. V was trimmed by 3 bases and J by 10 bases, leaving 9 bases between them. CDR1 is SGHTA and CDR2 is FQGNSA in the germline V gene.

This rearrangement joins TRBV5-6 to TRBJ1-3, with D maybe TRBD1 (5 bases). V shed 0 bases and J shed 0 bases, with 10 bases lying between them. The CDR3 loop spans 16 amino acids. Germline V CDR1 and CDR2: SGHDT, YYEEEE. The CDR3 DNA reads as TGTGCCAGCAGCTTGGGGCAGGGAGGCTCTGGAAACACCATATATTTT. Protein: CASSLGQGGSGNTIYF. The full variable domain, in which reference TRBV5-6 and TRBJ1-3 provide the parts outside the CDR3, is DAGVTQSPTHLIKTRGQQVTLRCSPKSGHDTVSWYQQALGQGPQFIFQYYEEEERQRGNFPDRFSGHQFPNYSSELNVNALLLGDSALYLCASSLGQGGSGNTIYFGEGSWLTVV.

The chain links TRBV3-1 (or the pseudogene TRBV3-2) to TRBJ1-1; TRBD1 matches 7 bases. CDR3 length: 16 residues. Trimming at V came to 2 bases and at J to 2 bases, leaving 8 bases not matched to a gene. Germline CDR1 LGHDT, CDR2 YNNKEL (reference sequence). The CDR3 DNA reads TGTGCCAGCAGCCAACCACAGGGGCGTTTAAACACTGAAGCTTTCTTT. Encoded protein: CASSQPQGRLNTEAFF.

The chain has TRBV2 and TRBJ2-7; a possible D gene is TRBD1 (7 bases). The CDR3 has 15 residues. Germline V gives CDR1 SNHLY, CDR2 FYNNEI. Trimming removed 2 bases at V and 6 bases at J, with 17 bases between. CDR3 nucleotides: TGTGCCAGCAGTGAATGGAGGGGGCAAAGGGGCGAGCAGTACTTC. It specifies CASSEWRGQRGEQYF.

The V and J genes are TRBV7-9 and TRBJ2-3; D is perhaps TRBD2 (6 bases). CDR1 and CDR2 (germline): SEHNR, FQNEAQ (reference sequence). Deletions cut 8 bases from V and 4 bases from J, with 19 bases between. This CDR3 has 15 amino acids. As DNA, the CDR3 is TGTGCCAGCCGCCCTTTGGCGGGAAGCGCAGATACGCAGTATTTT. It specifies CASRPLAGSADTQYF.

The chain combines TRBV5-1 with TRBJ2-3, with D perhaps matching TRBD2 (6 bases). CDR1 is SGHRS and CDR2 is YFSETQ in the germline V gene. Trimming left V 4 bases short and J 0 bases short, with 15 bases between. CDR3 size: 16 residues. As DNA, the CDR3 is TGCGCCAGCAGCCATACTATGGGACTTAGCACAGATACGCAGTATTTT. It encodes CASSHTMGLSTDTQYF.

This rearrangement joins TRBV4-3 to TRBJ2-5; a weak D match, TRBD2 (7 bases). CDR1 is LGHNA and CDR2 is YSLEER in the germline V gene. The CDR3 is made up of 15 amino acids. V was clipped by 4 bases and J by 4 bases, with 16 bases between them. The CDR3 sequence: CASSPVTGRGETQYF. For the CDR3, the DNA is TGCGCCAGCAGCCCGGTCACAGGGAGGGGAGAGACCCAGTACTTC.

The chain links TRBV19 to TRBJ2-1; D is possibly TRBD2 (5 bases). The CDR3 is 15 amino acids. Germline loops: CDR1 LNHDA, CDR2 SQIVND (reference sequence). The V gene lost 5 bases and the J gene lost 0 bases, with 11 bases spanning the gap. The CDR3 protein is CASSWSGSSYNEQFF. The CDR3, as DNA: TGTGCCAGTAGTTGGAGCGGTAGCTCCTACAATGAGCAGTTCTTC.

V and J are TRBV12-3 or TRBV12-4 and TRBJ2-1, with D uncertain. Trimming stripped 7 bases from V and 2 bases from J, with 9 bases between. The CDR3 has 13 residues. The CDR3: CASTPHPYNEQFF. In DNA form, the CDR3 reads TGTGCCAGCACCCCCCATCCCTACAATGAGCAGTTCTTC.

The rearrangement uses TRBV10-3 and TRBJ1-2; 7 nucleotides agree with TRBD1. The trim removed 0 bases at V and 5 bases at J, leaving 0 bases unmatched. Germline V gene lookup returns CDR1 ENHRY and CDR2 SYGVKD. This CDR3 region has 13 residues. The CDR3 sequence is CAISESTGYGYTF. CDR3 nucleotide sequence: TGTGCCATCAGTGAGTCGACAGGGTATGGCTACACCTTC.

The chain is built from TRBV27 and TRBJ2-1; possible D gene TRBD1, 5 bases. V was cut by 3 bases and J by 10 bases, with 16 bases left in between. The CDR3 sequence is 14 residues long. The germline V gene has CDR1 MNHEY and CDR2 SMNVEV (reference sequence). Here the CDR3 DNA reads TGTGCCAGCAGTTTCGCGGACGCCTACAGGGAGCAGTTCTTC. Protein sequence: CASSFADAYREQFF.

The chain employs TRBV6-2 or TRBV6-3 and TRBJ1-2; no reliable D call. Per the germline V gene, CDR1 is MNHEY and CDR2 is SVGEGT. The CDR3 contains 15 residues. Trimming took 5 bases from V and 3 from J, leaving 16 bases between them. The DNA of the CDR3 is TGTGCCAGCAGTCCGGATGGAGTACCTGACTATGGCTACACCTTC. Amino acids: CASSPDGVPDYGYTF.

CDR3 sequence reads: CASSRTGTSTYEQYF. CDR3 sequence (DNA): TGTGCCAGCAGCCGAACTGGGACTTCGACGTACGAGCAGTACTTC. The gene calls are TRBV2 and TRBJ2-7; a weak D match, TRBD2 (6 bases). The germline V gene has CDR1 SNHLY and CDR2 FYNNEI. V was cut by 6 bases and J by 4 bases, with 19 bases left in between. CDR3 length: 15 residues.

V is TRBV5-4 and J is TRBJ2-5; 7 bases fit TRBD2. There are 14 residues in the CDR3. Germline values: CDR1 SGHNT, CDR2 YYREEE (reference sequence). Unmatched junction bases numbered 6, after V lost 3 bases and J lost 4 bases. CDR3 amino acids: CASSSSGVGETQYF. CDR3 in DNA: TGTGCCAGCAGCTCGAGCGGGGTAGGAGAGACCCAGTACTTC. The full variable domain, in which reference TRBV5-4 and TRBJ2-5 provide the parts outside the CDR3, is ETGVTQSPTHLIKTRGQQVTLRCSSQSGHNTVSWYQQALGQGPQFIFQYYREEENGRGNFPPRFSGLQFPNYSSELNVNALELDDSALYLCASSSSGVGETQYFGPGTRLLVL.

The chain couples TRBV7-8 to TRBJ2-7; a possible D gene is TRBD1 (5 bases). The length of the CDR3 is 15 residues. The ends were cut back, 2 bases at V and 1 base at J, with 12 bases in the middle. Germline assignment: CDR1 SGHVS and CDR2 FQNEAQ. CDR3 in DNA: TGTGCCAGCAGCTTACAGGACACCTTTTCCTACGAGCAGTACTTC. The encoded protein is CASSLQDTFSYEQYF. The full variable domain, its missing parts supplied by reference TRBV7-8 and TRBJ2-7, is GAGVSQSPRYKVAKRGQDVALRCDPISGHVSLFWYQQALGQGPEFLTYFQNEAQLDKSGLPSDRFFAERPEGSVSTLKIQRTQQEDSAVYLCASSLQDTFSYEQYFGPGTRLTVT.

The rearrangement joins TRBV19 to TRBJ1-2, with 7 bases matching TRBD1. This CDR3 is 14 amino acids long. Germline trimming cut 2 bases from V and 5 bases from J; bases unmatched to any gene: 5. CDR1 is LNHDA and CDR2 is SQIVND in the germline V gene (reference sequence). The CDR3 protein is CASSIPGGPYGYTF. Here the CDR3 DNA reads TGTGCCAGTAGTATACCAGGGGGTCCATATGGCTACACCTTC.

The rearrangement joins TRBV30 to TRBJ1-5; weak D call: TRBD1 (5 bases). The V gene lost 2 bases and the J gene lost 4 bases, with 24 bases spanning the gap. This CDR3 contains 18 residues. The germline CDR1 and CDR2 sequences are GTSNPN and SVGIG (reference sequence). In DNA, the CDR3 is TGTGCCTGGAGTCCGTCGGGGGGGATCCCCGTTGCAAATCAGCCCCAGCATTTT. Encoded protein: CAWSPSGGIPVANQPQHF.

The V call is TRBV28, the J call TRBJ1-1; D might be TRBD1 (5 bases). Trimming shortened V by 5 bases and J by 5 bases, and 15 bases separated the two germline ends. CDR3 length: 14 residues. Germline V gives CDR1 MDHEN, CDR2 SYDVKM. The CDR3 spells CASSATGRRTEAFF. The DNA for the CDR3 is TGTGCCAGCAGTGCTACAGGTAGAAGGACTGAAGCTTTCTTT.

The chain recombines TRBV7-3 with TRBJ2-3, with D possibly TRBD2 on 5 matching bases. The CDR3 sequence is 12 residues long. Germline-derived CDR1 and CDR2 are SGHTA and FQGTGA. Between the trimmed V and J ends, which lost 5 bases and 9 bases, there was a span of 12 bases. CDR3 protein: CASSADLSTQYF. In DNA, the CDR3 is TGTGCCAGCAGCGCGGACTTGTCGACGCAGTATTTT.

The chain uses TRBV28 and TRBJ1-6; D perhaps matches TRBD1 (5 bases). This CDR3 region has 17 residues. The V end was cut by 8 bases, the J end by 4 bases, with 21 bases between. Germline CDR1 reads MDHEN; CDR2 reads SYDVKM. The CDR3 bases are TGTGCCAGCGGGACGACGCTGCGGGGTCGATATAATTCACCCCTCCACTTT. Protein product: CASGTTLRGRYNSPLHF.